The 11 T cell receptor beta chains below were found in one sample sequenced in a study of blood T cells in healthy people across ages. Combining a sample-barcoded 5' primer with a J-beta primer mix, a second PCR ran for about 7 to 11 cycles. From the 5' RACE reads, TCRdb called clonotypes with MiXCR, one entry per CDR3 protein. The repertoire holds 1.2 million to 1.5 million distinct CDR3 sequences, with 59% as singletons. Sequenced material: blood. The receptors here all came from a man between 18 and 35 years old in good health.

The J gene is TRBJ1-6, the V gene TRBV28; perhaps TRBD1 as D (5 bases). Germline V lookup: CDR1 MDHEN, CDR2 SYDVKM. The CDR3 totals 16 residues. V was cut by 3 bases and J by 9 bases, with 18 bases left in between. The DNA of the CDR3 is TGTGCCAGCAGTTTCCTGTCCCGGGACTTGAGTTCACCCCTCCACTTT. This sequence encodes CASSFLSRDLSSPLHF.

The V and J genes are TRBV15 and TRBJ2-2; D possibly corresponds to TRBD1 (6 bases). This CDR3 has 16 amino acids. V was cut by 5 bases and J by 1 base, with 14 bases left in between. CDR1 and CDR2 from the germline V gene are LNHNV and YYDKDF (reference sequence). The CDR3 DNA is TGTGCCACCAGCGTACAGGGAACGGGGAACACCGGGGAGCTGTTTTTT. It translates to CATSVQGTGNTGELFF.

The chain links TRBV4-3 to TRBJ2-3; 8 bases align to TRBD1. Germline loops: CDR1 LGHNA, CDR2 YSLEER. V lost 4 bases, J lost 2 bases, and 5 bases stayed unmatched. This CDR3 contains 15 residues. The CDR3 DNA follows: TGCGCCAGCAGCCGCGGACAGGGACTCACAGATACGCAGTATTTT. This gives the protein CASSRGQGLTDTQYF.

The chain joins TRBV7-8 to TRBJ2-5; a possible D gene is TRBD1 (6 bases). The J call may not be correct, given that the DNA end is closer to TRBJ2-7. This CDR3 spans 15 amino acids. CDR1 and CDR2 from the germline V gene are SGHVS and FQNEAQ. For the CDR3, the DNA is TGTGCCAGCAGCTTTCGTGACGACAGGTCCTACGAGCAGTACTTC. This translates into CASSFRDDRSYEQYF.

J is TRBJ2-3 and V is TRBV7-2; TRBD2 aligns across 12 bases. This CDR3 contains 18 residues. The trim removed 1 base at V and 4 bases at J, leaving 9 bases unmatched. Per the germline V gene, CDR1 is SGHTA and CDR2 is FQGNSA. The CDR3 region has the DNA TGTGCCAGCAGCTTAGTTGTGACTAGCGGGGGAATCTCAGATACGCAGTATTTT. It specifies CASSLVVTSGGISDTQYF.

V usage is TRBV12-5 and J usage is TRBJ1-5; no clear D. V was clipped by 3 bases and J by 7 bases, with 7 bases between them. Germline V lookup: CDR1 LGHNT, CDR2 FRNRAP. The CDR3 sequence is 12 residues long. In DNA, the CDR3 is TGTGCTAGTGGTTTACCAGGCCAGCCCCAGCATTTT. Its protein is CASGLPGQPQHF.

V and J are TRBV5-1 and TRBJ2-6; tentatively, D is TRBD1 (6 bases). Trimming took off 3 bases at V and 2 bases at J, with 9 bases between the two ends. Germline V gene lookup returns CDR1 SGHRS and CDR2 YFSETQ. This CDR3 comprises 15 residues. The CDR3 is CASSYTGTGANVLTF. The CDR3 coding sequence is TGCGCCAGCAGCTACACAGGGACTGGGGCCAACGTCCTGACTTTC.

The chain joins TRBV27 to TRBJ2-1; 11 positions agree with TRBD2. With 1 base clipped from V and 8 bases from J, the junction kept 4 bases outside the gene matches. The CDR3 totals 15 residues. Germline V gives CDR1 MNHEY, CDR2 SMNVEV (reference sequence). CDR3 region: CASSLLAGGLDEQFF. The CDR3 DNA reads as TGTGCCAGCAGTTTATTAGCGGGGGGGCTCGATGAGCAGTTCTTC.

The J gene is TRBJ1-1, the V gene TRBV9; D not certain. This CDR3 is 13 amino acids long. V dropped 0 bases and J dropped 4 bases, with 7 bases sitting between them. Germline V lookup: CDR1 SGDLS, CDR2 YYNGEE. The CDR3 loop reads CASSVATRTEAFF. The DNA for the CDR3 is TGTGCCAGCAGCGTAGCAACACGCACTGAAGCTTTCTTT.

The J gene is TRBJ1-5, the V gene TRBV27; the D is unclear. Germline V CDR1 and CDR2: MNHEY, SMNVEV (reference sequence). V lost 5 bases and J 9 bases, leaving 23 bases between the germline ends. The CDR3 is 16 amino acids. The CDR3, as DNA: TGTGCCAGCAGTCCTCCGGGGATGTCGCCGTTTGCGCCCCAGCATTTT. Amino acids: CASSPPGMSPFAPQHF.

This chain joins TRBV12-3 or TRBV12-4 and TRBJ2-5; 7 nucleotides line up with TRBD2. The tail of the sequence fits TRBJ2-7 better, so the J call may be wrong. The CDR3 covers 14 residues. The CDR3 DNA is TGTGCCAGCAGTCCCGGGACTACCCTCTACGAGCAGTACTTC. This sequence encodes CASSPGTTLYEQYF.